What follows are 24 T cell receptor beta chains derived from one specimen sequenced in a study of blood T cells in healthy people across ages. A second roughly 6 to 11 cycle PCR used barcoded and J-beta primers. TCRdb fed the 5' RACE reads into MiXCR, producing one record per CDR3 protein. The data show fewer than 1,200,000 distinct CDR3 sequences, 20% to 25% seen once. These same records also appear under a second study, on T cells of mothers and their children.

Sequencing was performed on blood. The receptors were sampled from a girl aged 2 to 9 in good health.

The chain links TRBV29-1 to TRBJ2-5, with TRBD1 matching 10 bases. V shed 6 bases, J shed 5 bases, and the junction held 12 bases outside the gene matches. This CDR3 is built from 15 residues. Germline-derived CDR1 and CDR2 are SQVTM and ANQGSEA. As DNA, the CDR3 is TGCAGCGTGGGACTCGGGACAGGGGTGCAGGAGACCCAGTACTTC. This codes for CSVGLGTGVQETQYF.

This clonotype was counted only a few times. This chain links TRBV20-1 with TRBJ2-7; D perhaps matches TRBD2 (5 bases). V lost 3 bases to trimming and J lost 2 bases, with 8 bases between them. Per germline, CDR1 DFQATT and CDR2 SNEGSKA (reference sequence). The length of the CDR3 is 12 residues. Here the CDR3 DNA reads TGCAGTGCTAGGGGGAGCCCCTACGAGCAGTACTTC. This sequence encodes CSARGSPYEQYF.

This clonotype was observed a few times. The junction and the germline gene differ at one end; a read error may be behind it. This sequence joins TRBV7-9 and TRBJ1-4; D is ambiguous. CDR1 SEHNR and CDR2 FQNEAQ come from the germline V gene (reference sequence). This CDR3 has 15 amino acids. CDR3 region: CASSFLGPTNEKLVF. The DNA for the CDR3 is TGTGCCAGCAGCTTCCTGGGTCCAACTAATGAAAAACTGGTTTTT.

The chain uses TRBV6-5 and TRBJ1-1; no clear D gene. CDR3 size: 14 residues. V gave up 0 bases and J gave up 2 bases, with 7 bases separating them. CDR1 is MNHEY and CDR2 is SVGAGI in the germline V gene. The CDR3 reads CASSYSTINTEAFF. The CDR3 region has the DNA TGTGCCAGCAGTTACTCGACCATAAACACTGAAGCTTTCTTT.

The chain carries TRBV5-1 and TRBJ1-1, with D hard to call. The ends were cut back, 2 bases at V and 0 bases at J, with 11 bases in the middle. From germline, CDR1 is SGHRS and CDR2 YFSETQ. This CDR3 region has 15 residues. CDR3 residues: CASSFGLQMNTEAFF. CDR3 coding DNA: TGCGCCAGCAGCTTCGGGTTACAGATGAACACTGAAGCTTTCTTT.

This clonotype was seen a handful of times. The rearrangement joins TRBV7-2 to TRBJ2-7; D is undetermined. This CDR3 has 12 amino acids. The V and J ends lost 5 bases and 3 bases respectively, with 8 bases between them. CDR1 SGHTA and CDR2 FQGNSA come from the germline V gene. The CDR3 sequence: CASSPQDYEQYF. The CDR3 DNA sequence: TGTGCCAGCAGCCCTCAGGACTACGAGCAGTACTTC.

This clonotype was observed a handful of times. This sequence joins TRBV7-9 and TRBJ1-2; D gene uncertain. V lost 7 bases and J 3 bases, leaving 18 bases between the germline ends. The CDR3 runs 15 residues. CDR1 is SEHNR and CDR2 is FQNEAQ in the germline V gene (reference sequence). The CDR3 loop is CASIRPISEDYGYTF. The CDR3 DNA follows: TGTGCCAGCATCCGCCCGATTTCCGAGGACTATGGCTACACCTTC.

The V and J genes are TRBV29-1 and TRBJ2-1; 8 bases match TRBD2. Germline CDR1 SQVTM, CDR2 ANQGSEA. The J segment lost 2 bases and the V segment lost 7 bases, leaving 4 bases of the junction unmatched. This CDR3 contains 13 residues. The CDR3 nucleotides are TGCAGCGGACGGGAGGGGGCCTACAATGAGCAGTTCTTC. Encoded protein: CSGREGAYNEQFF.

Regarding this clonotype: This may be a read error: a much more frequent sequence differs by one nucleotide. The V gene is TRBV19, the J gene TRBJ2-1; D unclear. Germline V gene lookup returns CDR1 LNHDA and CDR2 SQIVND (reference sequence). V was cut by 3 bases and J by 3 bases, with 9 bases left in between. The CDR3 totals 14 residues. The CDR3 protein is CASSITDNYNEQFF. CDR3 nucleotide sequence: TGTGCCAGTAGTATTACGGATAACTACAATGAGCAGTTCTTC.

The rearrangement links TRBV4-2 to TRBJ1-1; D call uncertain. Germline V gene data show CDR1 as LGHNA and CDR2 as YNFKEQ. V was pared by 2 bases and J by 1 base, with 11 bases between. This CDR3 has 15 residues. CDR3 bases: TGTGCCAGCAGCCAACTCCCGAACGGGAACACTGAAGCTTTCTTT. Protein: CASSQLPNGNTEAFF.

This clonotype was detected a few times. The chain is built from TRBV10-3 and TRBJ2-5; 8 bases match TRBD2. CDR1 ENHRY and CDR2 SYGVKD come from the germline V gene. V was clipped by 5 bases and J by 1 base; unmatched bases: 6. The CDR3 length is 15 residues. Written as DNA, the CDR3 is TGTGCCATCAGTATTAGCGGGGCCTTCCAAGAGACCCAGTACTTC. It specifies CAISISGAFQETQYF.

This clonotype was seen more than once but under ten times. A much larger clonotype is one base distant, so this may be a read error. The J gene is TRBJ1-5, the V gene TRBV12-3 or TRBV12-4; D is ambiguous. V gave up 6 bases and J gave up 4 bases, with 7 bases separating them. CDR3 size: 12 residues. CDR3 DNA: TGTGCCAGCAGCATGGATAATCAGCCCCAGCATTTT. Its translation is CASSMDNQPQHF.

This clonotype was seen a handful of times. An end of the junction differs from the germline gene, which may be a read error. CDR3 loop: CASSFIPGWQSF. As DNA, the CDR3 is TGTGCCAGCAGCTTTATCCCGGGATGGCAGTCCTTC. The V gene is TRBV11-2, the J gene TRBJ2-5; a weak D match, TRBD2 (5 bases). CDR1 SGHAT and CDR2 FQNNGV come from the germline V gene. The CDR3 is made up of 12 amino acids.

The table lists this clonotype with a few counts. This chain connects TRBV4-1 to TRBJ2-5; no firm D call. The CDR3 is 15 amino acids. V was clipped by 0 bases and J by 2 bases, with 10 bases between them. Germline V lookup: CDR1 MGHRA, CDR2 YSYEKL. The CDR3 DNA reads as TGCGCCAGCAGCCAAGAACGGGCATTTCAAGAGACCCAGTACTTC. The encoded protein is CASSQERAFQETQYF.

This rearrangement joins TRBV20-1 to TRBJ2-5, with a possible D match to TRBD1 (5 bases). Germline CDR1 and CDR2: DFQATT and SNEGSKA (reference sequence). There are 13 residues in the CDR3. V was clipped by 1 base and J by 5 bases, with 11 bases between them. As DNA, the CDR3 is TGCAGTGCTAGAGGCAGGGCACCGGAGACCCAGTACTTC. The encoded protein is CSARGRAPETQYF.

The CDR3: CASSLVTGEGTDTQYF. In nucleotides, the CDR3 is TGTGCCAGCAGCTTAGTTACGGGGGAGGGAACAGATACGCAGTATTTT. The chain combines TRBV7-8 with TRBJ2-3; 7 nucleotides match TRBD2. This CDR3 is built from 16 residues. The germline CDR1 and CDR2 sequences are SGHVS and FQNEAQ. With 1 base clipped from V and 3 bases from J, the junction kept 7 bases outside the gene matches. Using reference TRBV7-8 and TRBJ2-3 for the parts outside the CDR3, the full variable domain is GAGVSQSPRYKVAKRGQDVALRCDPISGHVSLFWYQQALGQGPEFLTYFQNEAQLDKSGLPSDRFFAERPEGSVSTLKIQRTQQEDSAVYLCASSLVTGEGTDTQYFGPGTRLTVL.

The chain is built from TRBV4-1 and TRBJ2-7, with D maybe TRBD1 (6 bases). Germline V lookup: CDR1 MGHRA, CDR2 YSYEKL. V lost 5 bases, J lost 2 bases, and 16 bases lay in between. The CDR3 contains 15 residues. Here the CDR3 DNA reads TGCGCCAGCAGCACCCGGGACACCTATCCCTACGAGCAGTACTTC. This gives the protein CASSTRDTYPYEQYF.

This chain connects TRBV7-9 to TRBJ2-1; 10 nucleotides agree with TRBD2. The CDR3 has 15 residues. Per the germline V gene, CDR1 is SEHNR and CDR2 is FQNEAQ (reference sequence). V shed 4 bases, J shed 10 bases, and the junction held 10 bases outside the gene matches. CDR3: CASSSDGRTSGEQFF. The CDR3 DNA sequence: TGTGCCAGCAGCTCCGATGGAAGGACTAGCGGAGAGCAGTTCTTC.

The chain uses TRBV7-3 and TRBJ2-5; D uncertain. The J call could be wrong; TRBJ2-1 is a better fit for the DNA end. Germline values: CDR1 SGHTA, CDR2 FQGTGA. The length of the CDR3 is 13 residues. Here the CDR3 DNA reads TGTGCCAGCAGCACAGAGGTTTACAATGAGCAGTTCTTC. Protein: CASSTEVYNEQFF.

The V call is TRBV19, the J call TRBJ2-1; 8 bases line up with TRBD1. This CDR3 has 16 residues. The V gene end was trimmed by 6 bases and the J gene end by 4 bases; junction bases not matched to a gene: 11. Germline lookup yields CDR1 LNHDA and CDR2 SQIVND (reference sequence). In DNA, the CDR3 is TGTGCCAGTAGCTATCGAGACAGGGGTGCTTACAATGAGCAGTTCTTC. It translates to CASSYRDRGAYNEQFF.

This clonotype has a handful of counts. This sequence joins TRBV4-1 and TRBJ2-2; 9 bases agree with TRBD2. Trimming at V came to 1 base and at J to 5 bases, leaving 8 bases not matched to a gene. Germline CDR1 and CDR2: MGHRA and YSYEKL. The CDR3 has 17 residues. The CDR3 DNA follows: TGCGCCAGCAGCCAAGTAGGCGGGAGGGCCAATACCGGGGAGCTGTTTTTT. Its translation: CASSQVGGRANTGELFF.

The DNA for the CDR3 is TGTGCCAGCAGCACCCAAGCGGGAGTAATCAACAATGAGCAGTTCTTC. This encodes CASSTQAGVINNEQFF. This chain connects TRBV9 to TRBJ2-5, with 8 bases fitting TRBD2. The J call could be wrong; TRBJ2-1 is a better fit for the DNA end. Germline values: CDR1 SGDLS, CDR2 YYNGEE. The CDR3 has 16 residues.

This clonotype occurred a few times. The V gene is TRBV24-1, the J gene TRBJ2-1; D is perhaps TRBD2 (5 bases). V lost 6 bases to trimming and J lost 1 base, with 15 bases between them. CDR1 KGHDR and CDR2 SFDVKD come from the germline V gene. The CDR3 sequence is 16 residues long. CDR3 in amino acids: CATSSGGVLSYNEQFF. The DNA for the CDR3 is TGTGCCACCAGTTCCGGAGGTGTCCTTTCCTACAATGAGCAGTTCTTC.

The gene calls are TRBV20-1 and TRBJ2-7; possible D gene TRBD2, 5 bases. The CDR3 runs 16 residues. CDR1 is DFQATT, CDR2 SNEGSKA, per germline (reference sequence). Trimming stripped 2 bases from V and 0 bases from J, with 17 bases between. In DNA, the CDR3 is TGCAGTGCTAGAAATTTGTTCGAGGGTACCTCCTACGAGCAGTACTTC. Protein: CSARNLFEGTSYEQYF.